This note documents a single T cell receptor beta chain sequence. Antigen specificity is unknown. This sample stems from a study of shared clonotypes between healthy human individuals. Across the study: There were three CD4 naive, three CD4 memory, two CD8 naive and one CD8 memory plates per donor. Study-level points and caveats: Non-shared clonotypes had lower generation probabilities than those shared by all four donors.

Naive-designated CD8 cells lacked CD45RO, were positively enriched for CCR7, and omitted terminally differentiated effector memory CD45RA+ cells. At the deep level, the assay was run. Measured with immunoSEQ multiplex PCR; TCRdb has only the in-frame clones, and not every one. The sample has around 600,000 clones, 95% seen once. CDR3 size: 14 residues. Trimming cost V 5 bases and J 5 bases; bases outside gene matches: 7. Germline CDR1 reads SGHDT; CDR2 reads YYEEEE. The specimen was naive CD8+ T cells sorted from blood. V is TRBV5-6 and J is TRBJ1-2, with TRBD1 identical over 9 bases. The TCR was taken from a woman in her twenties or thirties in good health. This chain's CDR3 is CASRIQGAWYGYTF. The CDR3 coding sequence is TGTGCCAGCAGAATACAGGGGGCTTGGTATGGCTACACCTTC.